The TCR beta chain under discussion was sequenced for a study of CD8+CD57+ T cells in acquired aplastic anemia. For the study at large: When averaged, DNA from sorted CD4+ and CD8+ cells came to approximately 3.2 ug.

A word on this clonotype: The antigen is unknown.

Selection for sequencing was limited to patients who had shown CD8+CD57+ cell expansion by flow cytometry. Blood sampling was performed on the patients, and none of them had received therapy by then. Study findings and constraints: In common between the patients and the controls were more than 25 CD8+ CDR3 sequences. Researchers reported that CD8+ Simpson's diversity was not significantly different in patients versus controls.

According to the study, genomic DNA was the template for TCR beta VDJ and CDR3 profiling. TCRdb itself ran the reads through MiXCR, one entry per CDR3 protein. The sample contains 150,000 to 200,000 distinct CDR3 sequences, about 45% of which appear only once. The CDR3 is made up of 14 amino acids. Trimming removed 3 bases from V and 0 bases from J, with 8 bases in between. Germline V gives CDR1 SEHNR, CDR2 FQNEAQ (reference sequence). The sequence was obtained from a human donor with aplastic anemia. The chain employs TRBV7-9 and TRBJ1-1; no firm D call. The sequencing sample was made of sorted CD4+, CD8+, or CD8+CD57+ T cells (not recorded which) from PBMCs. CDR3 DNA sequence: TGTGCCAGCAGCTTCCCTAAGCTGAACACTGAAGCTTTCTTT. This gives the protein CASSFPKLNTEAFF.